This section outlines one T cell receptor (beta chain) sequence together with its context. Its matching antigen is unknown. The record originates from a study of long-term antiretroviral therapy in people with HIV. Findings and caveats of the study: Among HIV repertoires, CDR3 length ranges were narrower than those of controls.

Researchers report immunoSEQ v3.0 was run at survey level. Data came from immunoSEQ multiplex PCR; TCRdb stores just in-frame clones and leaves some out. The table includes 30,000 or so clones, around 90% detected once. After removal of 4 bases from V and 7 bases from J, the junction contained 9 bases not matched to a gene. Germline assignment: CDR1 SGHVS and CDR2 FQNEAQ. CDR3 length equals 15 residues. The source was unsorted PBMCs, collected around 5 years after starting antiretroviral therapy. This receptor was obtained from a woman between 40 and 50 years old with HIV. This chain uses TRBV7-8 with TRBJ2-7; 11 bases fit TRBD1. CDR3 amino acids: CASSSRKDRGLEQYF. The CDR3 bases are TGTGCCAGCAGCTCAAGAAAGGACAGGGGGCTTGAGCAGTACTTC.